The rows below give T cell receptor beta chains drawn from one sample of a study of blood T cell repertoires in COVID-19. Only in-frame clones appear in the TCRdb table, and some are missing; sequencing was by immunoSEQ multiplex PCR. The sample holds some 380,000 clones, more than 75% seen once. Sequenced input: PBMCs or T cells enriched from blood (not recorded which). The receptors come from a man in his thirties or forties who had recovered from COVID-19. Each CDR3 is given with its conserved first and last residue. D genes are given only for firm matches. Not every row has a clone size; where given, it reads once, few, many or a size class.

DNA	CDR3	size	J	D	V
TGTGCCAGCAGCTCCGGGATTCGCGGCTACACCTTC	CASSSGIRGYTF	.	TRBJ1-2	.	TRBV11-2
TGTGCCAGCAGCTTATGGCAGAACACTGAAGCTTTCTTT	CASSLWQNTEAFF	.	TRBJ1-1	.	TRBV11-3
TGTGCCAGCAGCCAAGATAGGGCGGGACTCACAGATACGCAGTATTTT	CASSQDRAGLTDTQYF	.	TRBJ2-3	.	TRBV3-1/TRBV3-2
TGCGCCAGCAGCTTGGGCCACTCAACCGGGGAGCTGTTTTTT	CASSLGHSTGELFF	.	TRBJ2-2	.	TRBV5-1
TGTGCCAGTAGAACTCAGGGGTACTCTGGAAACACCATATATTTT	CASRTQGYSGNTIYF	.	TRBJ1-3	.	TRBV19
TGTGCCTGGGAGCCTAACTATGGCTACACCTTC	CAWEPNYGYTF	.	TRBJ1-2	.	TRBV30
TGTGCCATCAGCCAGGGGGCCGGCAATCAGCCCCAGCATTTT	CAISQGAGNQPQHF	.	TRBJ1-5	TRBD1	TRBV10-3
TGTGCCAGCAGCTTATGGCATAACCAAGAGACCCAGTACTTC	CASSLWHNQETQYF	.	TRBJ2-5	.	TRBV7-2
TGTGCCACCCGCCGGGGTGAAAAAAACATTCAGTACTTC	CATRRGEKNIQYF	.	TRBJ2-4	.	TRBV15
TGTGCCAGCAGTGAACAGGGGAACTATGGCTACACCTTC	CASSEQGNYGYTF	.	TRBJ1-2	.	TRBV25-1
TGTGCCAGCAGCTCCCAGCGGGGGCCGTACAATGAGCAGTTCTTC	CASSSQRGPYNEQFF	once	TRBJ2-1	TRBD2	TRBV11-2
TGTGCCAGCAGGGGGGACAGGGCGTTGCTCCACTTT	CASRGDRALLHF	.	TRBJ1-6	TRBD1	TRBV12-3/TRBV12-4
TGTGCCAGCAGGCGGGGGGGCTCCCCCCATGAGCAGTTCTTC	CASRRGGSPHEQFF	.	TRBJ2-1	TRBD2	TRBV7-6
TGTGCCAGTAGGGAACGGACAGGGGCTAACTATGGCTACACCTTC	CASRERTGANYGYTF	.	TRBJ1-2	TRBD1	TRBV19
TGCGCCAGCAGCCAAGATTATCCGTCCAGAGGAATTTATGGCTACACCTTC	CASSQDYPSRGIYGYTF	.	TRBJ1-2	.	TRBV4-1